This TCR beta chain was sequenced for a study of T cell repertoires in cytomegalovirus infection. Study-wide background: Both recently identified HLA-C-restricted and well-studied HLA-B-restricted CMV epitopes were used in the study. Through public TCR beta signatures, both CMV infection and matching HLA type were indicated.

TCRdb processed the reads anew with MiXCR; each CDR3 protein has one entry. The sample includes about 70,000 distinct CDR3 sequences, 20% to 25% seen only once; the top ten take roughly 62%. Study-wide points: Carriage of CMV together with the relevant HLA was identifiable through cumulative public TCR beta family frequency. Across the ex vivo response, the dominant clonotypes were HLA-C-restricted CMV-specific TCR beta clonotypes.

A note on this clonotype: Its antigen is as yet unknown.

Source: CD8+ T cells from cultured PBMCs, taken from culture after CMV antigen stimulation. The origin of this receptor is a human donor in good health (CMV status not recorded). Some clones in this sample may be carry-over from other donors' samples.

The CDR3 DNA sequence: TGTGCCAGCAGCTTGTCGAGCGACAGGGGGCCTACCACCTTC. As protein: CASSLSSDRGPTTF. This chain uses TRBV5-4 with TRBJ1-2, with 10 positions matching TRBD1. Germline CDR1 is SGHNT and CDR2 is YYREEE (reference sequence). The CDR3 loop spans 14 amino acids. Trimming removed 1 base from V and 13 bases from J; junction bases left unmatched: 10.